This section outlines one T cell receptor beta chain sequence together with its context. What it binds is not known. PCR employed 60 Vbeta and 13 Jbeta primers. Some clones are missing from TCRdb's copy, which holds only in-frame ones; the method was immunoSEQ multiplex PCR. The sample includes some 87,000 clones, about two thirds of them seen just once. The sample comes from a study of cytomegalovirus exposure and HLA in healthy donors. For the study at large: A data release that came early held 80 million to 95 million unique TCRs from HLA-typed donors.

Study results and caveats: Cytomegalovirus status was reportedly diagnosed by the classifier with high sensitivity and specificity.

The germline V gene has CDR1 MNHEY and CDR2 SMNVEV (reference sequence). With V trimmed by 2 bases and J by 5 bases, 11 bases remained unmatched. The CDR3 length is 16 residues. The source is a woman between 50 and 59 years old in good health and CMV-seropositive. The sample consisted of PBMCs. V gene TRBV27 combines with J gene TRBJ1-2; 7 bases map to TRBD1. The CDR3 DNA is TGTGCCAGCAGTTTAGGGGGAAACAGGGGTGGATATGGCTACACCTTC. Residues: CASSLGGNRGGYGYTF.